This TCR beta chain was sequenced in a study of CD8 T cells in Susac syndrome. Germline assignment: CDR1 SQVTM and CDR2 ANQGSEA. The CDR3 runs 10 residues. Between the trimmed V and J ends, which lost 7 bases and 5 bases, there was a span of 8 bases. It was with random hexamers that 0.5 to 1 ug RNA was reverse transcribed. immunoSEQ multiplex PCR amplified TCR beta CDR3 across 54 Vbeta, 13 Jbeta. TCRdb itself ran the immunoSEQ multiplex PCR reads through MiXCR, one entry per CDR3 protein. Of about 200,000 distinct CDR3 sequences in the sample, 92% were seen once. Concerning this clonotype itself: Its antigen remains unknown.

The multiple sclerosis control cohort comprised treatment-naive individuals presenting with stable or active relapsing-remitting disease. FACS was used to enrich TEMRA cells, whereas the CD8+ and CD4+ T cells were obtained by negative isolation. Study-level results: Acknowledgment was made by the study that its TCR sequencing and HLA analysis involved a relatively small number of individuals.

This rearrangement joins TRBV29-1 to TRBJ2-5, with D unclear. The sequence was collected from a human donor with multiple sclerosis. Sequencing was performed on CD8+ T cells from PBMCs. This CDR3 reads CSAAFETQYF. DNA of the CDR3: TGCAGCGCTGCGTTCGAGACCCAGTACTTC.